Below, 24 T cell receptor beta chains from the same sample are listed, as sequenced in a study of T cells after yellow fever vaccination. TCRdb re-derived calls from the 5' RACE reads in MiXCR, one entry per CDR3 protein. The sample consists of 100,000 to 150,000 distinct CDR3 sequences, 6.5% to 9% of them appearing once. Sequencing used CD4+ T cells sorted from PBMCs, obtained about 49 days after the first yellow fever vaccination. The receptors stem from a man between 18 and 29 years old who received the YFV17D yellow fever vaccine.

This clonotype was seen many times. The chain is built from TRBV6-5 and TRBJ2-3; TRBD1 matches at 10 bases. The germline V gene has CDR1 MNHEY and CDR2 SVGAGI. V dropped 4 bases and J dropped 4; count of bases not matched to a gene: 2. CDR3 size: 14 residues. For the CDR3, the DNA is TGTGCCAGCAGTTGGGACAGGGGATCAGATACGCAGTATTTT. It codes for CASSWDRGSDTQYF.

This clonotype was found many times. The chain recombines TRBV20-1 with TRBJ2-6; the D gene is possibly TRBD1 (6 bases). In germline, CDR1 is DFQATT, CDR2 SNEGSKA (reference sequence). The CDR3 length is 14 residues. V lost 1 base, J lost 2 bases, and 6 bases lay in between. The CDR3 sequence is CSARAGAGANVLTF. The CDR3 nucleotides read TGCAGTGCTAGAGCAGGGGCTGGGGCCAACGTCCTGACTTTC.

V is TRBV7-9 and J is TRBJ2-7, with no clear D. This CDR3 contains 11 residues. Deletions cut 5 bases from V and 2 bases from J, with 4 bases between. The germline CDR1 and CDR2 sequences are SEHNR and FQNEAQ (reference sequence). CDR3: CASSPAYEQYF. The CDR3 DNA follows: TGTGCCAGCAGCCCTGCCTACGAGCAGTACTTC. The full variable domain, rest sourced from reference TRBV7-9 and TRBJ2-7, is DTGVSQNPRHKITKRGQNVTFRCDPISEHNRLYWYRQTLGQGPEFLTYFQNEAQLEKSRLLSDRFSAERPKGSFSTLEIQRTEQGDSAMYLCASSPAYEQYFGPGTRLTVT.

This clonotype has at least ten counts. The chain links TRBV5-1 to TRBJ2-3, with TRBD1 matching over 9 bases. The germline V gene has CDR1 SGHRS and CDR2 YFSETQ. The CDR3 covers 15 residues. J lost 3 bases, V lost 4 bases, and 6 bases had no gene match. Written as DNA, the CDR3 is TGCGCCAGCAGCCCCGGGACAGGGAGGACAGATACGCAGTATTTT. It yields the protein CASSPGTGRTDTQYF.

This clonotype was recorded a few times. This sequence joins TRBV7-2 and TRBJ1-1; TRBD1 is a possible D gene (5 bases). Germline assignment: CDR1 SGHTA and CDR2 FQGNSA. The CDR3 is 13 amino acids. V lost 8 bases and J 4 bases, leaving 14 bases between the germline ends. The CDR3 region is CASDSYGGTEAFF. For the CDR3, the DNA is TGTGCCAGCGATTCGTATGGGGGCACTGAAGCTTTCTTT.

Turning to this clonotype: It may be a read error: a sequence one base away is much more abundant. The rearrangement joins TRBV7-2 to TRBJ2-3; maybe TRBD2 (6 bases). V dropped 5 bases and J dropped 2 bases, with 11 bases sitting between them. This CDR3 is built from 14 residues. The germline CDR1 and CDR2 sequences are SGHTA and FQGNSA. The CDR3: CASSQLRDTDTQYF. CDR3 nucleotides: TGTGCCAGCAGCCAGCTGCGGGACACAGATACGCAGTATTTT.

This clonotype was seen a single time. This could be a read error, since a much larger clone is one nucleotide away. The chain is built from TRBV12-2 and TRBJ1-5. TRBV12-2 is flagged as a pseudogene. The CDR3 sequence is 16 residues long. CDR3 nucleotides: TGTGCAAGTCGCTTATGGCGGCGGGACTACAGGGAAGGCCAGCAATTT. Its translation is CASRLWRRDYREGQQF.

The chain carries TRBV5-1 and TRBJ1-1; unclear D gene. This CDR3 is 14 amino acids long. Trimming removed 2 bases at V and 2 bases at J, with 10 bases between. The germline V gene has CDR1 SGHRS and CDR2 YFSETQ. As DNA, the CDR3 is TGCGCCAGCAGCTTTAATCCGGCAAACACTGAAGCTTTCTTT. It encodes CASSFNPANTEAFF.

Many counts were recorded for this clonotype. The genes are TRBV4-3 and TRBJ1-1, with 10 bases lining up with TRBD1. Germline V CDR1 and CDR2: LGHNA, YSLEER. V lost 0 bases, J lost 3 bases, and 10 bases stayed unmatched. CDR3 length: 18 residues. In DNA, the CDR3 is TGCGCCAGCAGCCAAGATTTAGCTGGGACAGGGGCGTACACTGAAGCTTTCTTT. Translating gives CASSQDLAGTGAYTEAFF.

This clonotype occurred many times. CDR3 protein: CASSESGTGAYYGYTF. CDR3 nucleotides: TGTGCCAGCAGCGAATCCGGGACAGGGGCTTACTATGGCTACACCTTC. V gene TRBV9 combines with J gene TRBJ1-2, with 10 bases lining up with TRBD1. Germline assignment: CDR1 SGDLS and CDR2 YYNGEE. The J segment lost 3 bases and the V segment lost 3 bases, leaving 8 bases of the junction unmatched. This CDR3 is built from 16 residues.

The chain couples TRBV12-3 or TRBV12-4 to TRBJ2-3; the D gene could be TRBD1 or TRBD2 (5 bases each). The CDR3 consists of 12 residues. The V end was cut by 6 bases, the J end by 6 bases, with 10 bases between. CDR3 sequence (DNA): TGTGCCAGCAGGGAACGGGGCGATACGCAGTATTTT. Its translation: CASRERGDTQYF.

The sample holds many counts of this clonotype. In nucleotides, the CDR3 is TGCGCCATCCGGCGGACCGGGGGTGCCTCTCCTGAGCAGTTCTTC. It specifies CAIRRTGGASPEQFF. The gene calls are TRBV10-2 and TRBJ2-1; D is perhaps TRBD2 (6 bases). The germline V gene encodes CDR1 WSHSY and CDR2 SAAADI. Trimming shortened V by 10 bases and J by 9 bases, and 25 bases separated the two germline ends. This CDR3 comprises 15 residues.

The table lists this clonotype with many counts. This chain uses TRBV28 with TRBJ1-6; 7 bases line up with TRBD1. CDR1 is MDHEN and CDR2 is SYDVKM in the germline V gene. CDR3 length: 14 amino acids. J gave up 8 bases and V 6 bases, and 7 bases lay outside the gene matches. The CDR3 sequence: CASRETGNHSPLHF. The CDR3 DNA reads TGTGCCAGCAGGGAGACAGGGAATCATTCACCCCTCCACTTT.

This clonotype was recorded at least ten times. The V call is TRBV24-1, the J call TRBJ2-3; D possibly corresponds to TRBD2 (6 bases). V gave up 7 bases and J gave up 2 bases, with 12 bases separating them. The CDR3 extends over 14 amino acids. Germline loops: CDR1 KGHDR, CDR2 SFDVKD. CDR3 bases: TGTGCCACCAGGGGACGGGACTCCACAGATACGCAGTATTTT. This codes for CATRGRDSTDTQYF.

This clonotype showed up many times. This chain joins TRBV3-1 and TRBJ2-3; 13 bases are shared with TRBD2. After removal of 5 bases from V and 5 bases from J, the junction contained 7 bases not matched to a gene. The CDR3 has 16 amino acids. Germline CDR1 reads LGHDT; CDR2 reads YNNKEL (reference sequence). In DNA, the CDR3 is TGTGCCAGCAGCAAACGGACTAGCGGGGGTAGAGATACGCAGTATTTT. Protein product: CASSKRTSGGRDTQYF.

The rearrangement uses TRBV7-2 and TRBJ2-5; 7 nucleotides line up with TRBD2. Trimming removed 2 bases from V and 5 bases from J; junction bases left unmatched: 8. Germline values: CDR1 SGHTA, CDR2 FQGNSA. The CDR3 runs 15 residues. The CDR3 coding sequence is TGTGCCAGCAGCTTACGGACTAGAGGAGGGGAGACCCAGTACTTC. Translating it yields CASSLRTRGGETQYF.

Many counts were recorded for this clonotype. The chain recombines TRBV4-2 with TRBJ2-3; 13 positions match TRBD2. The J segment lost 0 bases and the V segment lost 0 bases, leaving 12 bases of the junction unmatched. The CDR3 sequence is 21 residues long. The germline V gene encodes CDR1 LGHNA and CDR2 YNFKEQ. This CDR3 is CASSQESHPPGLAGSTDTQYF. CDR3 in DNA: TGTGCCAGCAGCCAAGAGTCCCACCCTCCGGGACTAGCGGGGAGCACAGATACGCAGTATTTT.

The table lists this clonotype with many counts. The V call is TRBV7-2, the J call TRBJ2-3; unclear D gene. The CDR3 is 14 residues long. Germline assignment: CDR1 SGHTA and CDR2 FQGNSA. V lost 5 bases, J lost 6 bases, and 15 bases lay in between. The chain's CDR3 is CASSPVSHPDTQYF. CDR3 coding DNA: TGTGCCAGCAGCCCCGTGAGCCATCCTGATACGCAGTATTTT.

This clonotype appeared many times. This chain uses TRBV5-1 with TRBJ2-5; a possible D gene is TRBD2 (6 bases). CDR3 length: 15 amino acids. With 5 bases removed from V and 1 base from J, the gap between germline ends came to 15 bases. CDR1 SGHRS and CDR2 YFSETQ come from the germline V gene. This chain's CDR3 is CASRLSGGTQETQYF. DNA for the CDR3: TGCGCCAGCAGACTAAGTGGGGGGACCCAAGAGACCCAGTACTTC.

This clonotype came up many times. The gene calls are TRBV7-3 and TRBJ2-1, with 11 bases aligning to TRBD2. In germline, CDR1 is SGHTA, CDR2 FQGTGA. Germline trimming cut 5 bases from V and 14 bases from J; bases unmatched to any gene: 14. The length of the CDR3 is 15 residues. This CDR3 is CASSVAGGPSFLEFF. Written as DNA, the CDR3 is TGTGCCAGCAGCGTAGCGGGGGGGCCATCCTTTCTGGAGTTCTTC. The variable domain in full, with the rest retrieved from reference TRBV7-3 and TRBJ2-1, is GAGVSQTPSNKVTEKGKYVELRCDPISGHTALYWYRQSLGQGPEFLIYFQGTGAADDSGLPNDRFFAVRPEGSVSTLKIQRTERGDSAVYLCASSVAGGPSFLEFFGPGTRLTVL.

The J gene is TRBJ1-2, the V gene TRBV7-2; 7 nucleotides agree with TRBD1. Trimming at V came to 4 bases and at J to 0 bases, leaving 8 bases not matched to a gene. Germline V gives CDR1 SGHTA, CDR2 FQGNSA. This CDR3 contains 16 residues. CDR3 protein: CASSSYLGGPNYGYTF. The CDR3, as DNA: TGTGCCAGCAGCTCTTACCTAGGGGGCCCTAACTATGGCTACACCTTC.

This clonotype was seen more than once but under ten times. V is TRBV19 and J is TRBJ1-5; D might be TRBD1 (6 bases). V gave up 7 bases and J gave up 3 bases, with 10 bases separating them. The CDR3 consists of 13 residues. Per germline, CDR1 LNHDA and CDR2 SQIVND (reference sequence). The CDR3 loop is CASTDRFNQPQHF. The CDR3 DNA sequence: TGTGCCAGTACGGACAGATTCAATCAGCCCCAGCATTTT.

CDR3 nucleotide sequence: TGCAGCGTTAAAGGGGGGCTCACAGATACGCAGTATTTT. This encodes CSVKGGLTDTQYF. The chain couples TRBV29-1 to TRBJ2-3; tentatively, D is TRBD1 or TRBD2 (6 bases each). CDR1 and CDR2 from the germline V gene are SQVTM and ANQGSEA. The CDR3 length is 13 residues. The V gene lost 5 bases and the J gene lost 2 bases, with 11 bases spanning the gap.

This clonotype was found many times. This chain links TRBV5-1 with TRBJ2-2; D remains ambiguous. Between the trimmed V and J ends, which lost 1 base and 2 bases, there was a span of 9 bases. Looked up from germline, CDR1 is SGHRS and CDR2 is YFSETQ. The CDR3 runs to 15 residues. The CDR3 spells CASSLTPKNTGELFF. The DNA for the CDR3 is TGCGCCAGCAGCTTGACACCCAAAAACACCGGGGAGCTGTTTTTT.